A selection of T cell receptor beta chains follows, all from one sample in a study of blood T cell repertoires in COVID-19. Profiled with immunoSEQ multiplex PCR; TCRdb holds only in-frame clones, not every one. The sample has some 340,000 clones, 70% to 90% seen once. Sequences were obtained from PBMCs or T cells enriched from blood (not recorded which). All receptors come from a woman aged 25 to 45 who had recovered from COVID-19. Both conserved end residues are part of each CDR3. A D gene is named only where the DNA matches it firmly. Only part of the rows carry a size: once, few, many, or a class if the clone is expanded.

TGTGCCAGCGGGCAGGGTTTATTCGAAAAACTGTTTTTT	CASGQGLFEKLFF	-	TRBV6-5	TRBJ1-4	-
TGTGCCAGCAGTTTCGGCATCACAGGGCGCGAGCAGTACTTC	CASSFGITGREQYF	-	TRBV2	TRBJ2-7	-
TGCGCCAGCAGTGGCGGGACAGCGGACGCATCTTTGAGCAATCAGCCCCAGCATTTT	CASSGGTADASLSNQPQHF	TRBD1	TRBV4-1	TRBJ1-5	-
TGTGCCAGCAGCTTAGGAACGGGTGCAGAAAAACTGTTTTTT	CASSLGTGAEKLFF	-	TRBV7-2	TRBJ1-4	-
TGCGCCAGCAGCTTCCGGGGGGCAGGCACCGGGGAGCTGTTTTTT	CASSFRGAGTGELFF	-	TRBV5-1	TRBJ2-2	few
TGCGCCAGCAGCCCCCGGACAGGGGTTGACTATGGCTACACCTTC	CASSPRTGVDYGYTF	TRBD1	TRBV5-1	TRBJ1-2	once
TGTGCCAGCAGTCCGGCATCGACAGGGGCCTATGGCTACACCTTC	CASSPASTGAYGYTF	TRBD1	TRBV27	TRBJ1-2	-
TGTGCCAGCAGTGTGGGGACAGGCCTACGTGCCGCTGAAGCTTTCTTT	CASSVGTGLRAAEAFF	TRBD1	TRBV6-1	TRBJ1-1	-
TGTGCCAGCAGTACGACAGGACCCTATGGCTACACCTTC	CASSTTGPYGYTF	-	TRBV3-1/TRBV3-2	TRBJ1-2	-
TGCGCCAGCAGCTTGGAGGGGGACGAGCAGTACTTC	CASSLEGDEQYF	-	TRBV5-1	TRBJ2-7	-
TGTGCCAGCAGCCAAGTAGGGACTAGCGCTAACACCGGGGAGCTGTTTTTT	CASSQVGTSANTGELFF	TRBD2	TRBV4-2	TRBJ2-2	-
TGTGCCAGCAGCCGTAGTGACTGGAACAATAATTCACCCCTCCACTTT	CASSRSDWNNNSPLHF	-	TRBV9	TRBJ1-6	-
TGTGCCAGTAGTATATGGGGAGCCAGCTATGGCTACACCTTC	CASSIWGASYGYTF	-	TRBV19	TRBJ1-2	-
TGCGCCAGCAGCCTAACCGGGACATCCTCCTACAATGAGCAGTTCTTC	CASSLTGTSSYNEQFF	-	TRBV5-1	TRBJ2-1	-
TGTGCCAGCAGCCCGGACAGATACTATGGCTACACCTTC	CASSPDRYYGYTF	-	TRBV7-2	TRBJ1-2	-
TGTGCCAGCACTCCCGGGACAGTCGGCTCACCCCTCCACTTT	CASTPGTVGSPLHF	TRBD1	TRBV9	TRBJ1-6	once
TGTGCCAGCAGTTTAATGTCGAGGGACACCATATATTTT	CASSLMSRDTIYF	-	TRBV12-3/TRBV12-4	TRBJ1-3	few
TGTGCCAGCAGCTTATCTGCGCTTTACAATGAGCAGTTCTTC	CASSLSALYNEQFF	-	TRBV11-3	TRBJ2-1	-
TGTGCCAGCAGCTACAGCCAAAATTCACCCCTCCACTTT	CASSYSQNSPLHF	-	TRBV11-3	TRBJ1-6	few
TGCGCCAGCAGTCCGCTCTGGACAGGCGCGAAAGAGACCCAGTACTTC	CASSPLWTGAKETQYF	TRBD1	TRBV4-1	TRBJ2-5	-
TGTGCCAGCAGCTTGGAGGCACTGCGGGGTATAGAGACCCAGTACTTC	CASSLEALRGIETQYF	-	TRBV5-6	TRBJ2-5	-
TGTGCCAGCCGGGGGGCCCCCCTTTTGAGGGAGCTGTTTTTT	CASRGAPLLRELFF	-	TRBV27	TRBJ2-2	once